These 5 T cell receptor beta chains were sequenced from one sample in a study of T cell repertoires in cytomegalovirus infection. TCRdb reprocessed the reads with MiXCR, giving one entry per CDR3 protein. The sample includes over 150,000 distinct CDR3 sequences, about 18% of them seen just once. What was sequenced was CD8+ T cells from PBMCs. The receptor set was obtained from a human donor in good health (CMV status not recorded). Some clones in this sample may be carry-over from other donors' samples.

The chain links TRBV28 to TRBJ2-5; D tentatively reads TRBD1 or TRBD2 (7 bases each). CDR1 and CDR2 (germline): MDHEN, SYDVKM. The CDR3 contains 14 residues. Trimming took off 6 bases at V and 7 bases at J, with 18 bases between the two ends. This CDR3 is CASSVRQGLPTQYF. The CDR3 DNA sequence: TGTGCCAGCAGCGTTAGACAGGGACTACCGACCCAGTACTTC.

This chain uses TRBV20-1 with TRBJ1-1; possibly TRBD1 for D (5 bases). The CDR3 is made up of 14 amino acids. V was cut by 5 bases and J by 1 base, with 14 bases left in between. Per germline, CDR1 DFQATT and CDR2 SNEGSKA (reference sequence). Here the CDR3 reads CSADLQGWNTEAFF. DNA of the CDR3: TGCAGTGCTGACCTCCAGGGTTGGAACACTGAAGCTTTCTTT.

The chain combines TRBV6-2 or TRBV6-3 with TRBJ1-1, with 7 bases fitting TRBD1. The V gene end was trimmed by 6 bases and the J gene end by 8 bases; junction bases not matched to a gene: 15. The CDR3 is made up of 15 amino acids. Germline CDR1 is MNHEY and CDR2 is SVGEGT. This chain's CDR3 is CASSPIQGLRIEAFF. The CDR3, as DNA: TGTGCCAGCAGCCCTATACAGGGGTTAAGGATAGAAGCTTTCTTT.

This clonotype was counted a few times. The chain recombines TRBV2 with TRBJ2-1; 8 bases match TRBD2. Germline V CDR1 and CDR2: SNHLY, FYNNEI. V trimming: 10 bases; J trimming: 7 bases; junction bases outside the gene matches: 6. The CDR3 covers 12 residues. Here the CDR3 reads CATRGGPNEQFF. For the CDR3, the DNA is TGTGCCACCCGGGGGGGGCCGAATGAGCAGTTCTTC.

The V call is TRBV14, the J call TRBJ2-1; 7 bases align to TRBD2. The trim removed 4 bases at V and 2 bases at J, leaving 5 bases unmatched. CDR3 length: 15 residues. Germline V CDR1 and CDR2: SGHDN, FVKESK. CDR3 region: CASSRLADAYNEQFF. For the CDR3, the DNA is TGTGCCAGCAGCCGACTAGCCGATGCCTACAATGAGCAGTTCTTC.